This paragraph reports one T cell receptor (beta chain). The data were taken from a study of blood T cell repertoires in COVID-19. Study background: PBMCs, B-cell-depleted T cells, or T cells provided the cDNA or gDNA that made up the material.

The CDR3 sequence is 12 residues long. The germline V gene has CDR1 SQVTM and CDR2 ANQGSEA. The V end lost 6 bases, the J end lost 4 bases, and 12 bases lay between the germline ends. Sequenced by immunoSEQ multiplex PCR; TCRdb stores in-frame clones only, minus some. There are roughly 170,000 clones in the sample; about 88% occur only once, and roughly 25% lies in the top ten. The chain uses TRBV29-1 and TRBJ1-2; weak D call: TRBD1 (5 bases). The sequence was collected from a man aged 60 to 75 with acute or convalescent COVID-19. The sequencing sample was made of peripheral blood. DNA for the CDR3: TGCAGCGTGGAGACAGTTTCCTATGGCTACACCTTC. Protein product: CSVETVSYGYTF.